This T cell receptor (beta chain) appears in the sequencing data of a study of blood T cells in healthy people across ages. Trimming stripped 6 bases from V and 0 bases from J, with 17 bases between. CDR3 size: 17 residues. The germline V gene encodes CDR1 MNHNY and CDR2 SVGAGI (reference sequence). This clonotype was recorded once. A J-beta primer mix and a sample-barcoded 5' primer were used in a second PCR of about 6 to 12 cycles. TCRdb ran MiXCR on the 5' RACE reads and lists one entry per CDR3 protein. The table has fewer than 1,000,000 distinct CDR3 sequences, approximately 48% seen once. Material for sequencing was blood. The clonotype comes from a man aged 55 to 70 in good health. The chain is built from TRBV6-6 and TRBJ2-2; D might be TRBD1 or TRBD2, each matching 6 bases. The CDR3 protein is CASSSNKGGPNTGELFF. The CDR3 DNA reads as TGTGCCAGCAGCTCGAATAAGGGGGGCCCGAACACCGGGGAGCTGTTTTTT.